This record looks at one T cell receptor (beta chain) sequence and its context. RNA in amounts of about 0.5 to 1 ug was reverse transcribed with random hexamers. Across 54 Vbeta and 13 Jbeta, immunoSEQ multiplex PCR amplified TCR beta CDR3. One entry per CDR3 protein results from TCRdb running MiXCR on the immunoSEQ multiplex PCR reads. Here the sample spans 250,000 to 300,000 distinct CDR3 sequences, around 83% being singletons. The data are from a study of CD8 T cells in Susac syndrome. The T cells that were sequenced for TCR beta were CD8+ and CD4+ cells from blood. FACS enriched CD8+ TEMRA cells, while bulk CD8+ and CD4+ were negatively isolated. The V gene end was trimmed by 1 base and the J gene end by 3 bases; junction bases not matched to a gene: 13. The CDR3 has 18 residues. Per germline, CDR1 DFQATT and CDR2 SNEGSKA (reference sequence).

The sequencing input was CD8+ T cells from PBMCs. V gene TRBV20-1 combines with J gene TRBJ2-3; 10 bases match TRBD2. The TCR was taken from a human donor with multiple sclerosis. CDR3 in amino acids: CSARALAGLSGSTDTQYF. The CDR3 DNA reads as TGCAGTGCTAGAGCACTAGCGGGATTAAGTGGGAGTACAGATACGCAGTATTTT.